This T cell receptor beta chain was observed in a study of blood T cell repertoires in COVID-19. The wider study: Sources were T cells, B-cell-depleted T cells, or PBMCs; the material itself was cDNA or gDNA.

Sequencing was performed with immunoSEQ multiplex PCR; in TCRdb, only in-frame clones are kept and a portion is missing. Of under 300,000 clones in the sample, about 87% were seen once. The CDR3 length is 13 residues. Germline CDR1 reads SEHNR; CDR2 reads FQNEAQ (reference sequence). V lost 5 bases and J 8 bases, leaving 12 bases between the germline ends. The rearrangement joins TRBV7-9 to TRBJ1-4; D not resolved. Sequencing was performed on peripheral blood. The clonotype was recovered from a woman in her seventies with active or convalescent COVID-19. The chain's CDR3 is CASSARSGEKLFF. CDR3 coding DNA: TGTGCCAGCAGCGCCCGCTCGGGGGAAAAACTGTTTTTT.